Listed here is a single TCR beta chain. This specimen comes from a study of blood T cell repertoires in COVID-19. Overall study context: T cells, B-cell-depleted T cells, or PBMCs supplied cDNA or gDNA.

Original processing methods: Reference gene primer amplification yielded estimated nucleated cell counts. Profiled with immunoSEQ multiplex PCR; TCRdb holds only in-frame clones, not every one. From that table come the V and J calls and clone size; the DNA was used to work out D and trimming. This table has tens of thousands of clones, about nine tenths appearing once. The sample consisted of peripheral blood. The TCR comes from a human donor in a cohort sampled during active COVID-19.

The CDR3 coding sequence is TGTGCCAGCAGCAAAGATGACAGGGGTAGGATGAACACTGAAGCTTTCTTT. It is translated as CASSKDDRGRMNTEAFF. The rearrangement uses TRBV11-2 and TRBJ1-1, with 8 positions matching TRBD1. Germline V lookup: CDR1 SGHAT, CDR2 FQNNGV. V was clipped by 5 bases and J by 0 bases; unmatched bases: 11. The CDR3 loop spans 17 amino acids.